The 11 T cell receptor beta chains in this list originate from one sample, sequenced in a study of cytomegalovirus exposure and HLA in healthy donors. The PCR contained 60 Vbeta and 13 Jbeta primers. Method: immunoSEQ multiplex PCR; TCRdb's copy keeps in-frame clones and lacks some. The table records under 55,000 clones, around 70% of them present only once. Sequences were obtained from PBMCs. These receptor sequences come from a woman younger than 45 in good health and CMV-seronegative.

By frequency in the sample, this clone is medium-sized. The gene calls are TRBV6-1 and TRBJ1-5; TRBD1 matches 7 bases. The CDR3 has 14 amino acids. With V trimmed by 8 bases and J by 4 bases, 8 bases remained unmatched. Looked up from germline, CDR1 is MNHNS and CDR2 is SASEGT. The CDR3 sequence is CASSSGTENQPQHF. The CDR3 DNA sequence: TGTGCCAGCTCTTCCGGGACAGAGAATCAGCCCCAGCATTTT.

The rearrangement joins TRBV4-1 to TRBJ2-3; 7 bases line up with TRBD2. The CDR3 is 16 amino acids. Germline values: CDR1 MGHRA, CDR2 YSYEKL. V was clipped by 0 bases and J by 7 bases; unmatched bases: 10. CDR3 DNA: TGCGCCAGCAGCCAAGAAGTACTGAGACTAGCCAATACGCAGTATTTT. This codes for CASSQEVLRLANTQYF.

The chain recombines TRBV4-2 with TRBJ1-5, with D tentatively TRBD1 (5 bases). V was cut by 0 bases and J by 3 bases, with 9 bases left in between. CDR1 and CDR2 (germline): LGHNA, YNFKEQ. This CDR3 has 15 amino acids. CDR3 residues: CASSQDQGINQPQHF. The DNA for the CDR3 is TGTGCCAGCAGCCAAGACCAGGGTATCAATCAGCCCCAGCATTTT.

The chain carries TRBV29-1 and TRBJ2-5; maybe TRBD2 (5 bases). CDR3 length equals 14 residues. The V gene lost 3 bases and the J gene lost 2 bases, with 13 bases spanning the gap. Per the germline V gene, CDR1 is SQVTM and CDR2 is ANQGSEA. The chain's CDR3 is CSVDEGFGQETQYF. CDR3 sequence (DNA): TGCAGCGTTGACGAGGGATTTGGACAAGAGACCCAGTACTTC.

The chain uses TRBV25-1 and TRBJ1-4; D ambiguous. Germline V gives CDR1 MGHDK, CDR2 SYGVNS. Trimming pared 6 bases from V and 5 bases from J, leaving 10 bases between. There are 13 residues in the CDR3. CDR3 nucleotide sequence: TGTGCCAGCAGCTTAGGAGGGAATGAAAAACTGTTTTTT. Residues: CASSLGGNEKLFF.

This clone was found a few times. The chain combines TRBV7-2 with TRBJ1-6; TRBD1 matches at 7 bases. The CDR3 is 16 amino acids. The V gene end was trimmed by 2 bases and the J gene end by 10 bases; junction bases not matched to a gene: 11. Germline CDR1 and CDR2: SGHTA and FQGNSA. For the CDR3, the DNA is TGTGCCAGCAGCTTATTCCCAGGGGGTAGTAGATCACCCCTCCACTTT. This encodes CASSLFPGGSRSPLHF.

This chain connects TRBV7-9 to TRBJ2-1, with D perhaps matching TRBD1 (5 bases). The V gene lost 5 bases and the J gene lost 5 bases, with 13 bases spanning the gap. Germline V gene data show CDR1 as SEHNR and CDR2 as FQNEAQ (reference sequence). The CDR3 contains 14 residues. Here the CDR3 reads CASSPQGIDNEQFF. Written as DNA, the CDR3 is TGTGCCAGCAGCCCTCAGGGTATCGACAATGAGCAGTTCTTC.

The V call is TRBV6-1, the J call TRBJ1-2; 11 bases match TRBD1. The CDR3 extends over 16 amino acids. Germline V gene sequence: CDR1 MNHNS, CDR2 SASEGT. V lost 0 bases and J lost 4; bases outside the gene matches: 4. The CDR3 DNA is TGTGCCAGCAGTGAAGCGGCGGGACAGGGGGGCTATGGCTACACCTTC. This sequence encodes CASSEAAGQGGYGYTF.

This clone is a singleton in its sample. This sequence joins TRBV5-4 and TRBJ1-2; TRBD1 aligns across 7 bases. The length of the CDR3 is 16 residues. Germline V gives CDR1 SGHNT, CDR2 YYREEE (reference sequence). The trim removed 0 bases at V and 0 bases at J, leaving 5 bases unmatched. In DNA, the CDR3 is TGTGCCAGCAGCTTGGAACCCGGGACAGCTAACTATGGCTACACCTTC. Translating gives CASSLEPGTANYGYTF.

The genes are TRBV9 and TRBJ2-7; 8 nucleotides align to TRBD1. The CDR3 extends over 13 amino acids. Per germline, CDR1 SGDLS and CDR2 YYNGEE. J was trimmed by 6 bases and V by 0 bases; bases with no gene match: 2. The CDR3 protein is CASSVGTGSEQYF. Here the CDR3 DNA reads TGTGCCAGCAGCGTAGGGACAGGGTCCGAGCAGTACTTC.

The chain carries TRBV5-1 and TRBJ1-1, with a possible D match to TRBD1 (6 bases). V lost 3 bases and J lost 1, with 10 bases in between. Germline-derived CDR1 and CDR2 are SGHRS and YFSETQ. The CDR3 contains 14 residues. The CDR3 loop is CASSSQGQNTEAFF. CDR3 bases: TGCGCCAGCAGCTCGCAGGGGCAGAACACTGAAGCTTTCTTT.